What follows are 16 T cell receptor beta chains derived from one specimen sequenced in a study of blood T cells in healthy people across ages. Using a J-beta primer mix together with a sample-barcoded 5' primer, a second PCR was run for roughly 6 to 12 cycles. TCRdb reanalysed the 5' RACE reads using MiXCR and keeps one entry per CDR3 protein. The sample includes over 300,000 distinct CDR3 sequences, over 45% of them seen just once. The specimen was blood. The receptors derive from a man aged 55 to 70 in good health.

The V call is TRBV7-6, the J call TRBJ2-5; TRBD2 aligns across 8 bases. The V and J ends lost 0 bases and 5 bases, in that order; junction bases with no gene match: 5. CDR3 length: 15 residues. Germline V gives CDR1 SGHVS, CDR2 FNYEAQ. CDR3 in amino acids: CASSLARGVVETQYF. The CDR3 DNA follows: TGTGCCAGCAGCTTAGCGCGGGGGGTCGTGGAGACCCAGTACTTC.

This clonotype has at least ten counts. The chain uses TRBV5-1 and TRBJ2-1, with TRBD2 as a possible D gene (5 bases). CDR3 length: 15 residues. CDR1 and CDR2 from the germline V gene are SGHRS and YFSETQ. V dropped 0 bases and J dropped 5 bases, with 12 bases sitting between them. In DNA form, the CDR3 reads TGCGCCAGCAGCTTGGTGGTGGGAGAGGACAATGAGCAGTTCTTC. It translates to CASSLVVGEDNEQFF.

This clonotype was observed at least ten times. The CDR3 DNA is TGTGCCAGCAGCCCTAAATACGAGCAGTACTTC. Amino acids: CASSPKYEQYF. The chain has TRBV7-2 and TRBJ2-7; D uncertain. CDR1 SGHTA and CDR2 FQGNSA come from the germline V gene. The CDR3 totals 11 residues. Trimming removed 5 bases from V and 4 bases from J, with 6 bases in between.

The chain is built from TRBV20-1 and TRBJ2-5; possibly TRBD1 or TRBD2 for D (6 bases each). The assigned J gene may be wrong: the sequence end matches TRBJ2-4 better. The CDR3 is 15 amino acids. Germline CDR1 is DFQATT and CDR2 is SNEGSKA (reference sequence). In DNA, the CDR3 is TGCAGTGCTAGGGGGGGCGGGACCAGAGAAAACATTCAGTACTTC. Encoded protein: CSARGGGTRENIQYF.

Ten or more counts support this clonotype. The rearrangement uses TRBV20-1 and TRBJ2-7; D may be TRBD1 (5 bases). V lost 3 bases and J 4 bases, leaving 10 bases between the germline ends. The CDR3 has 12 residues. The V gene's germline CDR1 is DFQATT and CDR2 SNEGSKA (reference sequence). As DNA, the CDR3 is TGCAGTGCTAGTGACAGAGGATACGAGCAGTACTTC. It specifies CSASDRGYEQYF.

The rearrangement links TRBV6-5 to TRBJ1-1; D ambiguous. In germline, CDR1 is MNHEY, CDR2 SVGAGI. V was cut by 5 bases and J by 2 bases, with 9 bases left in between. The CDR3 runs to 13 residues. CDR3 bases: TGTGCCAGCAGTGTTGGTTTCAACACTGAAGCTTTCTTT. It codes for CASSVGFNTEAFF.

This clonotype was detected only once. This chain joins TRBV7-2 and TRBJ2-7; no reliable D call. This CDR3 region has 14 residues. V was clipped by 3 bases and J by 2 bases, with 11 bases between them. The germline V gene encodes CDR1 SGHTA and CDR2 FQGNSA. The CDR3 sequence is CASSFGLGPYEQYF. The CDR3 nucleotides read TGTGCCAGCAGCTTTGGTCTAGGACCCTACGAGCAGTACTTC.

The rearrangement joins TRBV10-3 to TRBJ2-3; 11 bases map to TRBD2. Trimming at V came to 6 bases and at J to 4 bases, leaving 6 bases not matched to a gene. Germline-derived CDR1 and CDR2 are ENHRY and SYGVKD. This CDR3 is built from 15 residues. CDR3 sequence reads: CAIRATSGASDTQYF. CDR3 coding DNA: TGTGCCATCAGGGCGACTAGCGGGGCTTCAGATACGCAGTATTTT.

There are many counts of this clonotype. V usage is TRBV5-1 and J usage is TRBJ2-3; TRBD2 matches 13 bases. CDR1 is SGHRS, CDR2 YFSETQ, per germline. V was pared by 0 bases and J by 7 bases, with 5 bases of the junction left unmatched. CDR3 length: 16 residues. Here the CDR3 reads CASSLDPGLAGYTQYF. CDR3 in DNA: TGCGCCAGCAGCTTGGATCCGGGACTAGCGGGGTATACGCAGTATTTT.

The chain has TRBV12-3 or TRBV12-4 and TRBJ2-1; TRBD2 is a possible D gene (6 bases). V was clipped by 6 bases and J by 3 bases, with 15 bases between them. The CDR3 length is 15 residues. Here the CDR3 reads CASSAGRGGYNEQFF. The CDR3 DNA sequence: TGTGCCAGCAGCGCCGGGCGGGGAGGCTACAATGAGCAGTTCTTC.

The chain combines TRBV28 with TRBJ1-5; D uncertain. CDR1 is MDHEN and CDR2 is SYDVKM in the germline V gene. The CDR3 has 13 residues. V was trimmed by 7 bases and J by 3 bases, leaving 10 bases between them. DNA of the CDR3: TGTGCCAGCAAGAGGCATCCCAATCAGCCCCAGCATTTT. Translating it yields CASKRHPNQPQHF.

The J gene is TRBJ2-1, the V gene TRBV5-1, with 10 bases aligning to TRBD1. CDR3 length: 13 amino acids. The germline V gene has CDR1 SGHRS and CDR2 YFSETQ. V was pared by 4 bases and J by 8 bases, with 3 bases of the junction left unmatched. The CDR3 DNA is TGCGCCAGCAGCAGACAGGGGGCGCATGAGCAGTTCTTC. The encoded protein is CASSRQGAHEQFF.

The CDR3 region is CASSPRPPKGNEQFF. DNA of the CDR3: TGTGCCAGCAGCCCCAGACCCCCGAAGGGCAATGAGCAGTTCTTC. This rearrangement joins TRBV28 to TRBJ2-1; D not certain. The CDR3 is 15 residues long. With 6 bases removed from V and 6 bases from J, the gap between germline ends came to 18 bases. CDR1 and CDR2 (germline): MDHEN, SYDVKM.

This clonotype was seen a handful of times. The chain carries TRBV29-1 and TRBJ2-1; 7 bases match TRBD1. Germline CDR1 and CDR2: SQVTM and ANQGSEA. The CDR3 contains 12 residues. The V and J ends lost 6 bases and 4 bases, in that order; junction bases with no gene match: 3. The CDR3 reads CSVVTGYNEQFF. Written as DNA, the CDR3 is TGCAGCGTCGTGACAGGGTACAATGAGCAGTTCTTC.

This clonotype was observed at least ten times. V gene TRBV20-1 combines with J gene TRBJ1-6; no clear D gene. Germline V gene lookup returns CDR1 DFQATT and CDR2 SNEGSKA (reference sequence). V lost 2 bases to trimming and J lost 0 bases, with 8 bases between them. CDR3 length: 15 amino acids. The DNA for the CDR3 is TGCAGTGCTAGACCGGGGAGCTCCTATAATTCACCCCTCCACTTT. Protein product: CSARPGSSYNSPLHF.

The chain recombines TRBV6-2 or TRBV6-3 with TRBJ2-7; unclear D gene. Germline V gives CDR1 MNHEY, CDR2 SVGEGT. The V gene lost 7 bases and the J gene lost 5 bases, with 12 bases spanning the gap. The CDR3 totals 12 residues. The CDR3 loop is CASTPDSHEQYF. The DNA of the CDR3 is TGTGCCAGCACACCAGATAGCCACGAGCAGTACTTC.